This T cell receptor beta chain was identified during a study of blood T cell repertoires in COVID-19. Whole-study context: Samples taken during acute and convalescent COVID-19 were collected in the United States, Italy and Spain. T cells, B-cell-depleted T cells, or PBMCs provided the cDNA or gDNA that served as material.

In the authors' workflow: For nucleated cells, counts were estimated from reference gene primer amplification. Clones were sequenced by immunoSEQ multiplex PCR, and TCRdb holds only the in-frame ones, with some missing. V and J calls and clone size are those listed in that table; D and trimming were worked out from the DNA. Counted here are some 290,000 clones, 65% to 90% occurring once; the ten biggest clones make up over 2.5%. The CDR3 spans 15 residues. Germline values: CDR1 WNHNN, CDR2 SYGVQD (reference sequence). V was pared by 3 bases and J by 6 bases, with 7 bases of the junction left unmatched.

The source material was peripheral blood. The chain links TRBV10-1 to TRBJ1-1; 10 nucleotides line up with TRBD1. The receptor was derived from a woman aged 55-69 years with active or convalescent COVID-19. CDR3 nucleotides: TGCGCCAGCAGTGACCCCGGGACAGGGGACCCTGAAGCTTTCTTT. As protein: CASSDPGTGDPEAFF.